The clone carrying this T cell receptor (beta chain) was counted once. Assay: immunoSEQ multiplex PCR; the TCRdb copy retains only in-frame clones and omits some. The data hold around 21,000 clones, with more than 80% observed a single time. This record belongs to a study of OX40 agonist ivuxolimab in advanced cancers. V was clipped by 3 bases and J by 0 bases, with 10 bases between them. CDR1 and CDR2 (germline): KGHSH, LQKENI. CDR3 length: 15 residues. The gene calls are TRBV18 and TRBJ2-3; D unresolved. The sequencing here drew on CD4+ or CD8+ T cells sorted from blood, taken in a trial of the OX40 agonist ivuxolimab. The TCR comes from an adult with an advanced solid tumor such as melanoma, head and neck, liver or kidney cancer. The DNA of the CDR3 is TGTGCCAGCTCACCTTCTGTGGTTAGCACAGATACGCAGTATTTT. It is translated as CASSPSVVSTDTQYF.